This is a list of T cell receptor beta chains from one sample in a study of OX40 agonist ivuxolimab in advanced cancers. Method: immunoSEQ multiplex PCR; TCRdb's copy keeps in-frame clones and lacks some. Of about 80,000 clones detected, about four fifths appear once; the ten largest clones hold about 25%. The sequencing here drew on CD4+ or CD8+ T cells sorted from blood, taken in a trial of the OX40 agonist ivuxolimab. These receptors originate from an adult with an advanced solid tumor such as melanoma, head and neck, liver or kidney cancer. Each CDR3 is given with its conserved first and last residue. The order of the fields is D gene, J gene, V gene, clone size, CDR3 protein, CDR3 DNA. The D gene is left open where the match is weak. Not every row has a clone size; where given, it reads once, few, many or a size class.

NA,TRBJ2-2,TRBV5-1,NA,CASSVWDTALWAGELFF,TGCGCCAGCAGCGTTTGGGACACCGCTTTATGGGCCGGGGAGCTGTTTTTT
NA,TRBJ2-6,TRBV5-1,NA,CASSLGTIGIDSGANVLTF,TGCGCCAGCAGCTTGGGTACGATTGGGATTGACTCTGGGGCCAACGTCCTGACTTTC
NA,TRBJ2-7,TRBV6-1,NA,CASGLFGRIYEQYF,TGTGCCAGCGGTCTCTTCGGGAGAATCTACGAGCAGTACTTC
NA,TRBJ1-5,TRBV6-6,NA,CARRVGDRTSNQPQHF,TGTGCCAGGAGGGTGGGAGACAGAACCAGCAATCAGCCCCAGCATTTT
NA,TRBJ1-5,TRBV7-9,NA,CASSLRRNQPQHF,TGTGCCAGCAGCTTAAGGAGAAATCAGCCCCAGCATTTT
NA,TRBJ2-6,TRBV19,NA,CASTWTAYAGANVLTF,TGTGCCAGTACCTGGACAGCCTACGCTGGGGCCAACGTCCTGACTTTC
NA,TRBJ2-7,TRBV4-3,NA,CASSQDPENGFEQYF,TGCGCCAGCAGCCAAGACCCAGAAAACGGCTTCGAGCAGTACTTC
NA,TRBJ2-6,TRBV4-3,NA,CASSQDSGPRRGGANVLTF,TGCGCCAGCAGCCAAGATAGTGGCCCACGGCGAGGTGGGGCCAACGTCCTGACTTTC
TRBD1,TRBJ1-6,TRBV6-5,NA,CASSFGQGGNSPLHF,TGTGCCAGCAGTTTCGGACAGGGCGGTAATTCACCCCTCCACTTT
NA,TRBJ1-2,TRBV15,NA,CATSRDRWGEAAIYGYTF,TGTGCCACCAGCAGAGATCGTTGGGGGGAGGCCGCTATTTATGGCTACACCTTC
TRBD2,TRBJ2-5,TRBV27,NA,CASKILGLAGGEETQYF,TGTGCCAGCAAAATCTTGGGACTAGCGGGAGGAGAAGAGACCCAGTACTTC
TRBD1,TRBJ1-4,TRBV2,once,CASSEGTGGRRNEKLFF,TGTGCCAGCAGTGAGGGGACAGGCGGTAGGCGGAATGAAAAACTGTTTTTT
TRBD1,TRBJ2-7,TRBV5-1,NA,CASSLTGQGNEQYF,TGCGCCAGCAGCTTGACGGGACAGGGAAACGAGCAGTACTTC
NA,TRBJ2-3,TRBV9,NA,CASSVVGGPDTQYF,TGTGCCAGCAGCGTAGTTGGGGGCCCAGATACGCAGTATTTT
NA,TRBJ1-2,TRBV28,NA,CASSFGGYYGYTF,TGTGCCAGCAGTTTCGGGGGGTACTATGGCTACACCTTC
TRBD2,TRBJ2-3,TRBV18,NA,CASSPQTGGGTDTQYF,TGTGCCAGCTCACCCCAAACGGGGGGAGGGACAGATACGCAGTATTTT
NA,TRBJ2-7,TRBV7-6,NA,CASSNRALLAYEQYF,TGTGCCAGCAGCAATAGGGCCTTACTAGCCTACGAGCAGTACTTC
NA,TRBJ1-6,TRBV6-6,NA,CASSYSGTSYNSPLHF,TGTGCCAGCAGTTACTCGGGGACCTCCTATAATTCACCCCTCCACTTT
NA,TRBJ1-6,TRBV4-3,NA,CASSQDRSSPLHF,TGCGCCAGCAGCCAAGATCGCAGCTCTCCCCTCCACTTT
TRBD1,TRBJ1-4,TRBV5-8,NA,CASSLGDRNEKLFF,TGTGCCAGCAGCTTGGGGGACAGAAATGAAAAACTGTTTTTT
NA,TRBJ1-1,TRBV27,once,CASSLSRVRGGGTEAFF,TGTGCCAGCAGTTTATCGAGGGTTAGGGGAGGTGGCACTGAAGCTTTCTTT
TRBD1,TRBJ1-6,TRBV5-1,once,CASSLERQGYSPLHF,TGCGCCAGCAGCTTGGAAAGACAGGGGTATTCACCCCTCCACTTT
TRBD2,TRBJ2-7,TRBV5-1,NA,CASSEAGGSYEQYF,TGCGCCAGCAGCGAAGCGGGGGGGAGCTACGAGCAGTACTTC
NA,TRBJ2-7,TRBV2,NA,CASSTGLPTYEQYF,TGTGCCAGCAGTACTGGACTCCCCACCTACGAGCAGTACTTC
NA,TRBJ1-1,TRBV5-1,NA,CASSSAQGNTEAFF,TGCGCCAGCAGCTCCGCGCAGGGAAACACTGAAGCTTTCTTT
NA,TRBJ1-2,TRBV6-6,few,CASSPEYRVAGGYTF,TGTGCCAGCAGTCCAGAATACAGGGTAGCCGGTGGCTACACCTTC